This is a list of T cell receptor beta chains from one sample in a study of CD8 T cells in ankylosing spondylitis. MiXCR was run by TCRdb on the 5' RACE reads, yielding one entry per CDR3 protein. The repertoire includes 700,000 to 1,000,000 distinct CDR3 sequences, roughly 10% of them detected once, and about 0.5% sits in the top ten. The material sequenced was blood, either unsorted or a sorted T cell fraction (not recorded which). The origin of the receptors is a male donor with ankylosing spondylitis. The conserved cysteine and the conserved F or W are not part of the CDR3 here.

TRBV29-1,SGTGVETQY
TRBV5-4,ASSLDPGVGAGYT
TRBV5-1,ASSLQGGSYEQY
TRBV12-3/TRBV12-4,ASSLNSDEQF
TRBV6-1,ASSAVRGGATDTQY
TRBV5-1,ASSFDTGKETQY
TRBV7-2,ASSEIPGEAWY
TRBV27,ASSSDQVFAF
TRBV20-1,SAPKGGFFDNEQF
TRBV5-1,ASSLGLAGEWYEQY
TRBV12-3/TRBV12-4,ASSSGQPSISPLH
TRBV6-1,ASSRTSGGALGDTQY
TRBV12-3/TRBV12-4,ASRPTGFNQPQH
TRBV20-1,SARLAGNNEQF
TRBV20-1,SPRYNEQF
TRBV28,ASTPSGAGGPNEQY
TRBV2,ASGLGLWETQY
TRBV7-8,ASSLFIRRQGDEQF
TRBV6-5,ASSYSVRDSQETQY
TRBV5-6,ASSRLVVTEAF
TRBV7-2,ASRQLSGTAEQY
TRBV5-1,ASSLALAGQETQY
TRBV13,ASSLVPGEETQY
TRBV9,ASSVGPSMEGEQY
TRBV4-3,ASSQESGMARF
TRBV7-3,ASSAGQGETQY
TRBV7-2,ASSRGDSRNEKLF
TRBV5-1,ASSLVAGGGEQY
TRBV20-1,SAISDSTYEQY
TRBV18,ASSPGQGHTGELF
TRBV5-1,ASSYRQGGVSGELF
TRBV5-1,ASSSQQANEQF
TRBV7-2,ASSLRTVGLGYT
TRBV20-1,SATGWRGDEQF
TRBV10-2,ASSSGMLSSYEQY
TRBV12-3/TRBV12-4,ASSLTGGGQPQH
TRBV4-2,ASSHYRIAPTDTQY
TRBV7-7,ASSLGLSGETQY
TRBV18,ASSPSAGGTGELF
TRBV7-9,ASSTTNQETQY
TRBV6-1,ASRGDWNSYNEQF
TRBV5-1,ASSSGPRVRYEQY
TRBV28,ARTPGGISDNEQF
TRBV27,ASRLRTINTEAF
TRBV20-1,SAPEMNTEAF
TRBV6-1,ASSPGTSGRADVEQF
TRBV20-1,SAARGQRETQY
TRBV15,ATSRDRGGEQY
TRBV28,ASSSPGSYNEQF
TRBV5-1,ASSYQGTLTYNEQF
TRBV9,ASSEGTGLDSPLH
TRBV2,ASSEVQEVGQY